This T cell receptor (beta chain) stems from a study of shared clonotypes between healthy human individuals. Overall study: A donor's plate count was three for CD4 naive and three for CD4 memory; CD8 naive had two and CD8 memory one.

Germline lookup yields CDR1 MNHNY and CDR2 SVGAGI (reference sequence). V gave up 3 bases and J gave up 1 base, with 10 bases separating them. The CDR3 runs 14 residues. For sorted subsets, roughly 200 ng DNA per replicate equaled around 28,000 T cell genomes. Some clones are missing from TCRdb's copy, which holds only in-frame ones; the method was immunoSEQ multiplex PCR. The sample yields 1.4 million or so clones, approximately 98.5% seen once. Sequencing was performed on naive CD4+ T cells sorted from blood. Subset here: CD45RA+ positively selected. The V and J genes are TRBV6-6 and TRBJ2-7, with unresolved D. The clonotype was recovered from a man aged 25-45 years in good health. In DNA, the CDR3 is TGTGCCAGCAGTTATCCCGACGGGTCCTACGAGCAGTACTTC. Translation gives CASSYPDGSYEQYF.